The subject of this entry is one T cell receptor beta chain. How the authors handled the data: Cell counts per sample came from amplifying reference gene primers. This table comes from immunoSEQ multiplex PCR, and its TCRdb copy is limited to in-frame clones, with some not included. V and J calls and clone size follow that table, whereas D and trimming were derived from the DNA. This sample yields 130,000 or so clones, of which 84% are seen a single time; more than 9% belongs to the top ten. This sample was taken from a study of blood T cell repertoires in COVID-19. Looking at the study overall: The United States, Italy and Spain were the sources of the acute and convalescent COVID-19 samples. Sources were T cells, B-cell-depleted T cells, or PBMCs; the material itself was cDNA or gDNA.

V was trimmed by 4 bases and J by 2 bases, leaving 13 bases between them. The germline V gene has CDR1 SGHRS and CDR2 YFSETQ. The CDR3 consists of 14 residues. The clonotype originates from a woman aged 60-75 years with acute or convalescent COVID-19. Sequenced: peripheral blood. The chain carries TRBV5-1 and TRBJ2-7, with TRBD1 as a possible D gene (6 bases). The CDR3, as DNA: TGCGCCAGCAGCCCCCTTCGACAGGCCTACGAGCAGTACTTC. Translating it yields CASSPLRQAYEQYF.